The 21 T cell receptor beta chains below come from one sample, sequenced in a study of radiotherapy plus CTLA-4 blockade in lung cancer. Repertoires were generated with immunoSEQ multiplex PCR, while TCRdb's copy carries only in-frame clones and drops some. The sample records some 73,000 clones, 60% to 85% being singletons. The source was peripheral blood, collected from a patient treated with radiotherapy plus ipilimumab. These TCRs come from a human donor with non-small cell lung cancer whose response to radiotherapy plus ipilimumab could not be evaluated. Some clones in this sample may be carry-over from other donors' samples.

This chain connects TRBV6-1 to TRBJ2-5; TRBD1 aligns across 9 bases. Trimming at V came to 2 bases and at J to 4 bases, leaving 2 bases not matched to a gene. This CDR3 is 14 amino acids long. Germline assignment: CDR1 MNHNS and CDR2 SASEGT. The CDR3 bases are TGTGCCAGCAGTGAAACGACAGGGGGAGAGACCCAGTACTTC. It yields the protein CASSETTGGETQYF.

This chain connects TRBV6-1 to TRBJ1-6, with 11 bases that match TRBD1. CDR1 is MNHNS and CDR2 is SASEGT in the germline V gene. V shed 6 bases, J shed 13 bases, and the junction held 11 bases outside the gene matches. This CDR3 is 15 amino acids long. The DNA of the CDR3 is TGTGCCAGCAGGGATATGGACAGGGGGCAATTTCCCCTCCACTTT. It specifies CASRDMDRGQFPLHF.

V gene TRBV6-5 combines with J gene TRBJ1-3; 8 bases agree with TRBD1. There are 15 residues in the CDR3. Trimming removed 5 bases from V and 0 bases from J; junction bases left unmatched: 3. Per germline, CDR1 MNHEY and CDR2 SVGAGI. The CDR3, as DNA: TGTGCCAGCAGTGGACAGGGAAGCTCTGGAAACACCATATATTTT. Encoded protein: CASSGQGSSGNTIYF.

This rearrangement joins TRBV4-3 to TRBJ1-1, with D perhaps matching TRBD1 (5 bases). Trimming stripped 1 base from V and 6 bases from J, with 9 bases between. CDR1 is LGHNA and CDR2 is YSLEER in the germline V gene. The CDR3 has 13 residues. The CDR3 DNA is TGCGCCAGCAGCCAAGTGTCGGGGGCTGAAGCTTTCTTT. Protein: CASSQVSGAEAFF.

The count of this clone is one. The gene calls are TRBV29-1 and TRBJ2-7, with D possibly matching TRBD1 (6 bases). Germline assignment: CDR1 SQVTM and CDR2 ANQGSEA. Trimming took 7 bases from V and 7 from J, leaving 23 bases between them. The CDR3 sequence is 14 residues long. The CDR3 is CSASGTGPGVEQYF. The DNA of the CDR3 is TGCAGCGCCTCCGGGACGGGCCCAGGGGTGGAGCAGTACTTC.

The J gene is TRBJ2-4, the V gene TRBV18, with 7 bases identical to TRBD1. Per the germline V gene, CDR1 is KGHSH and CDR2 is LQKENI. The CDR3 covers 13 residues. V shed 5 bases and J 8 bases; nucleotides not matched to a gene: 6. The CDR3 DNA follows: TGTGCCAGCTCAATCGGGACAGAAGACATTCAGTACTTC. This translates into CASSIGTEDIQYF.

The chain recombines TRBV5-4 with TRBJ1-2, with TRBD1 matching 8 bases. Germline V CDR1 and CDR2: SGHNT, YYREEE (reference sequence). The CDR3 contains 17 residues. Germline trimming cut 0 bases from V and 2 bases from J; bases unmatched to any gene: 9. The CDR3 nucleotides read TGTGCCAGCAGCTTGGCCCCCCAGGGGGCAAGGAACTATGGCTACACCTTC. Amino acids: CASSLAPQGARNYGYTF.

This clone was seen a handful of times. The chain uses TRBV5-1 and TRBJ1-1; 7 bases line up with TRBD1. The CDR3 loop spans 13 amino acids. Trimming cost V 4 bases and J 12 bases; bases outside gene matches: 12. Germline V CDR1 and CDR2: SGHRS, YFSETQ. CDR3 in amino acids: CASSPSPGQFTFF. CDR3 DNA: TGCGCCAGCAGCCCATCCCCGGGACAGTTCACTTTCTTT.

This clone was found once. The CDR3 sequence: CASSYRQGYSPLHF. The CDR3 nucleotides read TGTGCCAGCAGTTATCGACAGGGTTACTCACCCCTCCACTTT. The J gene is TRBJ1-6, the V gene TRBV11-2, with TRBD1 matching over 7 bases. CDR1 is SGHAT, CDR2 FQNNGV, per germline. J gave up 10 bases and V 6 bases, and 9 bases lay outside the gene matches. CDR3 length: 14 amino acids.

The V call is TRBV5-4, the J call TRBJ1-4; TRBD1 matches 7 bases. Germline V gene data show CDR1 as SGHNT and CDR2 as YYREEE (reference sequence). J lost 10 bases, V lost 0 bases, and 9 bases had no gene match. CDR3 length equals 15 residues. Here the CDR3 DNA reads TGTGCCAGCAGCTTGGAAGATGGGGGACAGCGAAAACTGTTTTTT. It codes for CASSLEDGGQRKLFF.

The chain has TRBV6-5 and TRBJ1-5; TRBD1 agrees at 9 bases. J lost 1 base, V lost 7 bases, and 5 bases had no gene match. Germline assignment: CDR1 MNHEY and CDR2 SVGAGI. The CDR3 consists of 15 residues. The CDR3 sequence is CASTRTGDSNQPQHF. The CDR3 DNA follows: TGTGCCAGCACTAGGACAGGGGACAGCAATCAGCCCCAGCATTTT.

V gene TRBV4-2 combines with J gene TRBJ1-1; D gene unclear. CDR3 length equals 15 residues. CDR1 LGHNA and CDR2 YNFKEQ come from the germline V gene. V was clipped by 6 bases and J by 3 bases, with 17 bases between them. The CDR3 bases are TGTGCCAGCAGTCCAGGTCTCCACCTTGACACTGAAGCTTTCTTT. Residues: CASSPGLHLDTEAFF.

This clone was seen a few times. This sequence joins TRBV6-5 and TRBJ2-7, with D perhaps matching TRBD2 (5 bases). The germline V gene encodes CDR1 MNHEY and CDR2 SVGAGI. The CDR3 is 15 residues long. With 4 bases removed from V and 5 bases from J, the gap between germline ends came to 18 bases. The CDR3 sequence: CASSSMEFGGDEQYF. The DNA for the CDR3 is TGTGCCAGCAGTTCCATGGAATTTGGAGGAGACGAGCAGTACTTC.

There are a few counts of this clone. The rearrangement uses TRBV29-1 and TRBJ2-5, with 7 bases fitting TRBD2. The germline CDR1 and CDR2 sequences are SQVTM and ANQGSEA. The CDR3 is made up of 13 amino acids. V lost 6 bases to trimming and J lost 2 bases; unmatched junction nucleotides: 6. The CDR3 loop is CSVGGSGQETQYF. In DNA form, the CDR3 reads TGCAGCGTCGGGGGGAGCGGACAAGAGACCCAGTACTTC.

The chain carries TRBV15 and TRBJ2-2; tentative D call: TRBD2 (7 bases). The CDR3 consists of 15 residues. Germline V gene data show CDR1 as LNHNV and CDR2 as YYDKDF (reference sequence). The germline V and J ends were trimmed by 3 bases and 8 bases, with 16 bases remaining between them. This CDR3 reads CATSRGGGGPGELFF. The CDR3, as DNA: TGTGCCACCAGCAGGGGCGGGGGCGGCCCGGGGGAGCTGTTTTTT.

As regards this clone: The junction does not match germline at one end; this may be a read error. The CDR3, as DNA: TGTGCCAGCAGCCTAGCGGGGCTAAGCACAGATACGCAGTATTTT. This encodes CASSLAGLSTDTQYF. The V call is TRBV7-2, the J call TRBJ2-3; 9 positions match TRBD2. The germline CDR1 and CDR2 sequences are SGHTA and FQGNSA. CDR3 length: 15 residues.

The chain combines TRBV5-4 with TRBJ2-3, with 15 bases aligning to TRBD2. Germline CDR1 and CDR2: SGHNT and YYREEE (reference sequence). This CDR3 region has 15 residues. The junction had 2 bases not matched to a gene; V was cut back by 4 bases and J by 5 bases. The CDR3 sequence is CASSRTSGGEDTQYF. CDR3 sequence (DNA): TGTGCCAGCAGCCGGACTAGCGGGGGGGAAGATACGCAGTATTTT.

The V call is TRBV5-1, the J call TRBJ2-1; D gene uncertain. CDR3 length equals 13 residues. The germline CDR1 and CDR2 sequences are SGHRS and YFSETQ. Deletions cut 2 bases from V and 6 bases from J, with 9 bases between. The chain's CDR3 is CASSFGVSNEQFF. The CDR3 nucleotides read TGCGCCAGCAGCTTTGGAGTCTCCAATGAGCAGTTCTTC.

V usage is TRBV27 and J usage is TRBJ2-1; weak D call: TRBD2 (6 bases). Deletions cut 1 base from V and 1 base from J, with 11 bases between. The CDR3 is 16 residues long. Germline V gene lookup returns CDR1 MNHEY and CDR2 SMNVEV (reference sequence). The CDR3 DNA reads as TGTGCCAGCAGTTTATTTGGGGGGACTTCCTACAATGAGCAGTTCTTC. Translation: CASSLFGGTSYNEQFF.

The chain has TRBV7-2 and TRBJ2-7, with D possibly matching TRBD1 (6 bases). Germline values: CDR1 SGHTA, CDR2 FQGNSA. This CDR3 has 15 amino acids. Trimming cost V 0 bases and J 1 base, with 10 bases left between them. The CDR3 spells CASSLAGARSYEQYF. DNA of the CDR3: TGTGCCAGCAGCTTAGCGGGGGCCAGGTCCTACGAGCAGTACTTC.

The J gene is TRBJ2-3, the V gene TRBV5-4; 7 positions match TRBD1. The V gene's germline CDR1 is SGHNT and CDR2 YYREEE (reference sequence). V shed 4 bases and J 5 bases; nucleotides not matched to a gene: 7. The CDR3 is 14 residues long. The CDR3: CASSRQGLVDTQYF. The CDR3 coding sequence is TGTGCCAGCAGCCGACAGGGTTTGGTAGATACGCAGTATTTT.